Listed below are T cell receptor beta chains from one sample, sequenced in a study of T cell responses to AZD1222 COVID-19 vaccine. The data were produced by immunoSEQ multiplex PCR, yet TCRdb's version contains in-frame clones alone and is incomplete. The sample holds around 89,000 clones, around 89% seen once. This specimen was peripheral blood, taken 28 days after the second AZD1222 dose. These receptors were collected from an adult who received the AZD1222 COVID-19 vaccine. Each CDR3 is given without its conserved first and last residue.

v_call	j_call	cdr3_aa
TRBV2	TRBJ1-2	ASTGLVGGT
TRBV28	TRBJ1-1	ASSFLGGANIAF
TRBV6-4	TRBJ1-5	ASSVDADRYQPQH
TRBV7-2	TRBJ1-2	ASSLNGNYGYT
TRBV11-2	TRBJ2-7	ASSAPGTREQY
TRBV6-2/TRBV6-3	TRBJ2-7	ASSYSARVDFYPEQY
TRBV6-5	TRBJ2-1	ASGRSSGGINEQF
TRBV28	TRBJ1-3	ASSLLMGGGIGNTIY
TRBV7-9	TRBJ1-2	ASSLGSGEGYT
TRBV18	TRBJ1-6	ASSPDQGARSSYNSPLH
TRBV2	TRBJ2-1	ATLPSKSGGDIYNEQF
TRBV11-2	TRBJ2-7	ASSPGFGYEQY
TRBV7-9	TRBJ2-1	ASRPEEQF
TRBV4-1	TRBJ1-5	ASSVRENPNQPQH
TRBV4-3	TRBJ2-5	ASSRRQKETQY
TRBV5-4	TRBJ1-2	ASSHDRGWNYGYT
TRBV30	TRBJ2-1	AWASVNEQF
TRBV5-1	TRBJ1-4	ASSWALGGAEKLF
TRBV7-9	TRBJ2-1	ASSLAPAQF
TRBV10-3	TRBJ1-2	AISDLDRSNYGYT
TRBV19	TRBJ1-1	ASSIIGAVNTEAF
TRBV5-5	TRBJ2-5	ASRFTSGGETQY
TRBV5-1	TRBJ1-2	ASSLGQSYGYT
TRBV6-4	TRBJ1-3	ASSLTRGTGCGNTIY
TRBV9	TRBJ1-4	ASSVGQTLSTNEKLF
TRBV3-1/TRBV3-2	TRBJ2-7	ASSPNFYEQY
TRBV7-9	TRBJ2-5	ASSPTDREVETQY
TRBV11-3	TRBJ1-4	ASSFLGLRNEKLF
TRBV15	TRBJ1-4	ATSRVSGGEKLF
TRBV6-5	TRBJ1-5	ASSYSRDGQPQH
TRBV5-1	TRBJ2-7	ASSLEGGTFSYEQY
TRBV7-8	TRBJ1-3	ASSLLGRTGNTIY
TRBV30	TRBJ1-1	ARQGTDDSYTEAF
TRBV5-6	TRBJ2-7	ASSLGQGSTYEQY
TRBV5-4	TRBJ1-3	ASSAGQRPLGNTIY
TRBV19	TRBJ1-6	ASSIGKGSYNSPLH
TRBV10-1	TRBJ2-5	ASSGRRGTQY
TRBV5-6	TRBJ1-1	ASSFSRVRDTEAF
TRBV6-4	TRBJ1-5	ASSVNGNQPQH
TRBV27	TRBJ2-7	ASGPARIIDEQY
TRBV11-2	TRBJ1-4	ASSLGQVENEKLF
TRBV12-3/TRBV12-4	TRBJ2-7	ASSFGFHEQY
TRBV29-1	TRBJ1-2	SVHLRQGENYGYT
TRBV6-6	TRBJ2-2	ASSWGAGELF
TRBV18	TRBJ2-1	ASSFFEGTRSSYNEQF
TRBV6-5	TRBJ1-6	ASSRTRENSPLH
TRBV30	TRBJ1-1	AWRATLRDRNTEAF
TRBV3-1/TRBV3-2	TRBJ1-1	ASSQVRGLNTEAF
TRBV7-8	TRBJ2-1	ASSLYRNNEQF
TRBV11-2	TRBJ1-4	ASSSPRDRGLTNEKLF